The 16 T cell receptor beta chains reported below all come from one sample, sequenced in a study of T cell clonality in common variable immunodeficiency. Using immunoSEQ multiplex PCR, the repertoire was profiled, and TCRdb retains in-frame clones only, with some absent. The sample holds tens of thousands of clones, and no clone turns up only once. Sequenced: peripheral blood mononuclear cells. The receptors derive from a person aged 18-69 years in good health.

There are many counts of this clone. The read ends 3 residues shy of where the CDR3 ends; the end is completed using the germline J gene. V gene TRBV20-1 combines with J gene TRBJ2-7; D remains ambiguous. CDR1 DFQATT and CDR2 SNEGSKA come from the germline V gene (reference sequence). The CDR3 is 13 residues long. Trimming took 0 bases from V and 3 from J, leaving 9 bases between them. The CDR3 here is CSARDQSNYEQYF. The sequenced CDR3 bases are TGCAGTGCTAGAGATCAGTCCAACTACGAG.

This clone was counted at least ten times. The CDR3 end is not reached by the read, which stops 3 residues before it; the germline J gene fills it in. This sequence joins TRBV7-3 and TRBJ2-3; TRBD2 agrees at 9 bases. There are 16 residues in the CDR3. Germline values: CDR1 SGHTA, CDR2 FQGTGA. V lost 5 bases and J lost 1; bases outside the gene matches: 7. CDR3 sequence reads: CASSQRTSAGTDTQYF. The sequenced part of the CDR3 DNA is TGTGCCAGCAGCCAACGGACTAGCGCGGGCACAGATACG. Based on the CDR3 plus reference TRBV7-3 and TRBJ2-3, the full variable domain is GAGVSQTPSNKVTEKGKYVELRCDPISGHTALYWYRQSLGQGPEFLIYFQGTGAADDSGLPNDRFFAVRPEGSVSTLKIQRTERGDSAVYLCASSQRTSAGTDTQYFGPGTRLTVL.

In this sample, this clone turned up many times. The read falls 3 residues short of the CDR3 end, and the missing part is taken from the germline J gene. This chain connects TRBV29-1 to TRBJ2-2; TRBD1 agrees at 9 bases. This CDR3 region has 15 residues. Germline V CDR1 and CDR2: SQVTM, ANQGSEA. The V segment lost 2 bases and the J segment 4 bases; nucleotides outside the gene matches: 5. The CDR3 spells CSVERDRVSTGELFF. The CDR3 DNA, read in part, is TGCAGCGTTGAACGGGACAGGGTCTCCACCGGGGAG.

This clone has a count of ten or more. The CDR3 goes on 3 residues after the read ends, and that part is filled in from the germline J gene. This chain uses TRBV6-2 or TRBV6-3 with TRBJ2-7; possible D gene TRBD2, 5 bases. Germline V gives CDR1 MNHEY, CDR2 SVGEGT. Between the trimmed V and J ends, which lost 4 bases and 1 base, there was a span of 11 bases. The CDR3 has 14 amino acids. CDR3 DNA, as far as it was read: TGTGCCAGCAGTTTAACTAGTCCATCCTACGAG. Its protein is CASSLTSPSYE. The whole CDR3 sequence is CASSLTSPSYEQYF.

This clone came up many times. The read comes to an end 3 residues before the CDR3 does, leaving the germline J gene to fill in the end. The V and J genes are TRBV4-2 and TRBJ2-1, with TRBD2 identical over 10 bases. The CDR3 loop spans 20 amino acids. Germline trimming cut 2 bases from V and 4 bases from J; bases unmatched to any gene: 17. Germline CDR1 LGHNA, CDR2 YNFKEQ. CDR3 loop: CASSQSIGRASGREYNEQFF. Partial CDR3 DNA: TGTGCCAGCAGCCAATCAATAGGTAGGGCTAGCGGGAGAGAGTACAATGAG.

This clone was seen at least ten times. The read falls 3 residues short of the CDR3 end, and the missing part is taken from the germline J gene. The chain uses TRBV20-1 and TRBJ2-5; D is possibly TRBD2 (5 bases). CDR1 is DFQATT and CDR2 is SNEGSKA in the germline V gene (reference sequence). This CDR3 contains 13 residues. V lost 1 base and J 6 bases, leaving 12 bases between the germline ends. CDR3 bases read: TGCAGTGCTAGAGCCAGCCCTAGCCAGACC. It specifies CSARASPSQT. The CDR3 in full is CSARASPSQTQYF.

To note about this clone: The CDR3 end is not reached by the read, which stops 3 residues before it; the germline J gene fills it in. The V and J genes are TRBV19 and TRBJ1-3; no clear D. The CDR3 has 16 residues. Trimming removed 4 bases from V and 1 base from J, with 14 bases in between. The germline CDR1 and CDR2 sequences are LNHDA and SQIVND (reference sequence). CDR3 loop: CASSTLPQRSGNTIYF. CDR3 DNA (partial): TGTGCCAGTAGTACTTTACCCCAGAGATCTGGAAACACC.

The table lists this clone with many counts. The CDR3 bases that were read are TGTGCCAGCAGCACTCGACAGGGGGCGTACAATGAG. Protein sequence: CASSTRQGAYNE. The entire CDR3 sequence reads CASSTRQGAYNEQFF. The gene calls are TRBV11-3 and TRBJ2-1; the match to TRBD1 covers 10 bases. The read ends 3 residues before the CDR3 terminus; that terminus is restored from the germline J gene. This CDR3 contains 15 residues. J lost 4 bases, V lost 5 bases, and 5 bases had no gene match. Germline V gives CDR1 SGHNT, CDR2 YENEEA.

This clone was recorded many times. The CDR3 goes on 3 residues after the read ends, and that part is filled in from the germline J gene. The gene calls are TRBV3-1 (or the pseudogene TRBV3-2) and TRBJ2-5; D might be TRBD2 (7 bases). Between the trimmed V and J ends, which lost 5 bases and 6 bases, there was a span of 13 bases. Germline CDR1 and CDR2: LGHDT and YNNKEL (reference sequence). This CDR3 region has 13 residues. This CDR3 is CASSSGEGKTQYF. CDR3 DNA, as far as it was read: TGTGCCAGCAGCTCAGGGGAGGGGAAGACC.

This clone appeared many times. The CDR3 extends 3 residues past the end of the read, so its final part is completed from the germline J gene. The V gene is TRBV10-3, the J gene TRBJ1-5; D may be TRBD1 (5 bases). Trimming took off 2 bases at V and 5 bases at J, with 10 bases between the two ends. This CDR3 is 14 amino acids long. The germline CDR1 and CDR2 sequences are ENHRY and SYGVKD. CDR3 sequence reads: CAISEGVGDQPQHF. Partial CDR3 DNA: TGTGCCATCAGTGAGGGGGTAGGGGATCAGCCC.

This clone was counted many times. The CDR3 extends 3 residues past the end of the read, so its final part is completed from the germline J gene. The J gene is TRBJ2-7, the V gene TRBV7-9; no clear D. The germline V and J ends were trimmed by 1 base and 6 bases, with 7 bases remaining between them. The germline V gene has CDR1 SEHNR and CDR2 FQNEAQ (reference sequence). The CDR3 loop spans 12 amino acids. CDR3 residues: CASSLGLPEQYF. CDR3 DNA, as far as it was read: TGTGCCAGCAGCTTAGGGCTCCCCGAG.

Details on this clone: The CDR3 goes on 3 residues after the read ends, and that part is filled in from the germline J gene. This chain uses TRBV7-9 with TRBJ1-5; no firm D call. The V and J ends lost 3 bases and 2 bases respectively, with 2 bases between them. Germline CDR1 reads SEHNR; CDR2 reads FQNEAQ (reference sequence). This CDR3 has 12 residues. The sequenced CDR3 bases are TGTGCCAGCAGCTTCGGCAATCAGCCC. Translation gives CASSFGNQP. The full CDR3 is CASSFGNQPQHF.

This clone showed up many times. The read is 3 residues too short to cover the CDR3 end, so that end is filled in from the germline J gene. V gene TRBV19 combines with J gene TRBJ1-1, with TRBD1 as a possible D gene (5 bases). CDR1 is LNHDA and CDR2 is SQIVND in the germline V gene (reference sequence). CDR3 length equals 15 residues. Deletions cut 6 bases from V and 4 bases from J, with 18 bases between. CDR3 sequence: CASRTRAGVGTEAFF. CDR3 DNA (partial): TGTGCCAGTAGGACGCGGGCGGGGGTGGGCACTGAA. The full variable domain, rest sourced from reference TRBV19 and TRBJ1-1, is DGGITQSPKYLFRKEGQNVTLSCEQNLNHDAMYWYRQDPGQGLRLIYYSQIVNDFQKGDIAEGYSVSREKKESFPLTVTSAQKNPTAFYLCASRTRAGVGTEAFFGQGTRLTVV.

There are many counts of this clone. The read ends 3 residues early relative to the CDR3; the germline J gene fills the gap. The chain couples TRBV28 to TRBJ2-7; D possibly corresponds to TRBD2 (5 bases). Germline V gene data show CDR1 as MDHEN and CDR2 as SYDVKM. V was trimmed by 7 bases and J by 1 base, leaving 14 bases between them. This CDR3 comprises 14 residues. The CDR3 protein is CASTRLTPSYEQYF. The sequenced part of the CDR3 DNA is TGTGCCAGCACGAGACTAACCCCATCCTACGAG. Full variable domain (outside the CDR3, taken from reference TRBV28 and TRBJ2-7): DVKVTQSSRYLVKRTGEKVFLECVQDMDHENMFWYRQDPGLGLRLIYFSYDVKMKEKGDIPEGYSVSREKKERFSLILESASTNQTSMYLCASTRLTPSYEQYFGPGTRLTVT.

This clone has ten or more counts. The read falls 3 residues short of the CDR3 end, and the missing part is taken from the germline J gene. The chain is built from TRBV7-3 and TRBJ2-3, with D unclear. CDR3 length equals 13 residues. From germline, CDR1 is SGHTA and CDR2 FQGTGA. Deletions cut 3 bases from V and 2 bases from J, with 6 bases between. CDR3 in amino acids: CASSFRLTDTQYF. Partial CDR3 DNA: TGTGCCAGCAGCTTTAGACTCACAGATACG.

This clone has at least ten counts. The CDR3 region is CASSKPGLAYNEQFF. CDR3 DNA (partial): TGTGCCAGCAGTAAGCCGGGACTAGCCTACAATGAG. This rearrangement joins TRBV6-2 or TRBV6-3 to TRBJ2-1; 8 bases are shared with TRBD2. The read ends 3 residues shy of where the CDR3 ends; the end is completed using the germline J gene. The CDR3 loop spans 15 amino acids. V trimming: 5 bases; J trimming: 2 bases; junction bases outside the gene matches: 5. Germline V lookup: CDR1 MNHEY, CDR2 SVGEGT.